The present T cell receptor beta chain was sequenced within a study of OX40 agonist ivuxolimab in advanced cancers. Across the study: Patients were treated with ivuxolimab, an agonistic anti-OX40 (CD134) antibody. Study outcomes and limitations: Among the lowest levels of clonal expansion were found in partial responders at 0.1-3.0 mg/kg. There were, on average, more expanded clones in CD8+ T cells than in CD4+.

Remarks on this clone: Its antigen remains unidentified.

People who had autoimmune disease history or systemic immunosuppression were excluded. Germline V CDR1 and CDR2: SGHNT, YYREEE (reference sequence). CDR3 length: 13 amino acids. Between the trimmed V and J ends, which lost 3 bases and 2 bases, there was a span of 9 bases. Here immunoSEQ multiplex PCR was the method, and the copy in TCRdb shows in-frame clones only, minus some. The sample lists around 60,000 clones, approximately 80% occurring once. The chain employs TRBV5-4 and TRBJ2-7; no reliable D call. Sequencing was performed on CD4+ or CD8+ T cells sorted from blood, taken in a trial of the OX40 agonist ivuxolimab. The clonotype comes from an adult with an advanced solid tumor such as melanoma, head and neck, liver or kidney cancer. The CDR3 DNA sequence: TGTGCCAGCAGCTCAGATACAACCTACGAGCAGTACTTC. It specifies CASSSDTTYEQYF. Looking up the rest from reference TRBV5-4 and TRBJ2-7 gives the full variable domain: ETGVTQSPTHLIKTRGQQVTLRCSSQSGHNTVSWYQQALGQGPQFIFQYYREEENGRGNFPPRFSGLQFPNYSSELNVNALELDDSALYLCASSSDTTYEQYFGPGTRLTVT.